The 26 T cell receptor beta chains reported below all come from one sample, sequenced in a study of cytomegalovirus exposure and HLA in healthy donors. The PCR was carried out with 60 Vbeta primers and 13 Jbeta primers. The protocol was immunoSEQ multiplex PCR, while the TCRdb copy is restricted to in-frame clones and leaves out a portion. Of around 170,000 clones listed, 80% to 85% are singletons. Sequenced material: PBMCs. All receptors derive from a boy aged 2 to 10 in good health and CMV-seronegative.

This chain joins TRBV6-5 and TRBJ2-7; 8 bases fit TRBD2. This CDR3 is built from 14 residues. Unmatched junction bases numbered 4, after V lost 2 bases and J lost 4 bases. Looked up from germline, CDR1 is MNHEY and CDR2 is SVGAGI. CDR3 DNA: TGTGCCAGCAGTTACGGGGCGGGAGGATACGAGCAGTACTTC. Amino acid sequence: CASSYGAGGYEQYF.

The chain recombines TRBV6-1 with TRBJ2-5; TRBD1 matches at 11 bases. Trimming removed 3 bases from V and 4 bases from J; junction bases left unmatched: 4. The CDR3 has 15 amino acids. From germline, CDR1 is MNHNS and CDR2 SASEGT. CDR3 residues: CASSEDRGRRETQYF. The CDR3 bases are TGTGCCAGCAGTGAGGACAGGGGGCGAAGAGAGACCCAGTACTTC.

V gene TRBV2 combines with J gene TRBJ1-1, with D unclear. The CDR3 consists of 17 residues. V dropped 0 bases and J dropped 0 bases, with 14 bases sitting between them. The V gene's germline CDR1 is SNHLY and CDR2 FYNNEI. DNA for the CDR3: TGTGCCAGCAGTGAAGCGCTAAACGGGGAGATGAACACTGAAGCTTTCTTT. Translated: CASSEALNGEMNTEAFF.

This chain joins TRBV5-1 and TRBJ2-3; D might be TRBD2 (6 bases). This CDR3 is built from 16 residues. Germline CDR1 and CDR2: SGHRS and YFSETQ. The V gene lost 4 bases and the J gene lost 6 bases, with 21 bases spanning the gap. The CDR3 DNA reads as TGCGCCAGCAGCCCCATCCCTACCGGGGGAACGGATACGCAGTATTTT. Its translation: CASSPIPTGGTDTQYF.

In its sample, this clone was seen once. The chain links TRBV6-1 to TRBJ1-1; D is possibly TRBD1 (5 bases). CDR3 length: 14 amino acids. V lost 5 bases to trimming and J lost 5 bases, with 15 bases between them. Germline assignment: CDR1 MNHNS and CDR2 SASEGT. CDR3: CASSRDWSWTEAFF. CDR3 DNA: TGTGCCAGCAGTCGGGACTGGTCGTGGACTGAAGCTTTCTTT.

The J gene is TRBJ2-5, the V gene TRBV6-1, with D perhaps TRBD2 (6 bases). V was trimmed by 6 bases and J by 2 bases, leaving 16 bases between them. Germline values: CDR1 MNHNS, CDR2 SASEGT. The CDR3 is 15 amino acids. The CDR3 loop is CASSGGTLYQETQYF. The CDR3 DNA reads as TGTGCCAGCAGCGGTGGGACTTTATATCAAGAGACCCAGTACTTC.

The J gene is TRBJ1-2, the V gene TRBV18; possibly TRBD1 for D (5 bases). V was shortened by 3 bases and J by 3 bases, with 11 bases between the two germline ends. CDR1 and CDR2 from the germline V gene are KGHSH and LQKENI. This CDR3 is built from 14 residues. The CDR3 DNA reads TGTGCCAGCTCACCGTCAGGGAGGGACTATGGCTACACCTTC. Protein sequence: CASSPSGRDYGYTF.

CDR3 loop: CASSPLPGTSGNTIYF. The DNA of the CDR3 is TGTGCCAGCAGCCCGTTACCGGGGACTTCTGGAAACACCATATATTTT. V is TRBV27 and J is TRBJ1-3, with D maybe TRBD1 (5 bases). Germline-derived CDR1 and CDR2 are MNHEY and SMNVEV (reference sequence). V was clipped by 6 bases and J by 1 base, with 16 bases between them. There are 16 residues in the CDR3.

The V call is TRBV27, the J call TRBJ2-7; D is possibly TRBD1 (5 bases). The V end was cut by 9 bases, the J end by 2 bases, with 14 bases between. CDR1 is MNHEY, CDR2 SMNVEV, per germline (reference sequence). The CDR3 is 13 residues long. The CDR3 DNA sequence: TGTGCCAGTGCTAGACAGCCGACCTACGAGCAGTACTTC. Translated, it gives CASARQPTYEQYF.

V gene TRBV19 combines with J gene TRBJ2-7; 8 bases are a match to TRBD2. With 5 bases clipped from V and 6 bases from J, the junction kept 18 bases outside the gene matches. The CDR3 consists of 17 residues. Germline V lookup: CDR1 LNHDA, CDR2 SQIVND (reference sequence). The CDR3: CASSPPQAGTSLGEQYF. The CDR3 DNA follows: TGTGCCAGTAGTCCCCCCCAGGCCGGGACTAGTCTGGGCGAGCAGTACTTC.

The chain employs TRBV2 and TRBJ2-7, with 10 bases identical to TRBD1. The CDR3 is made up of 15 amino acids. V lost 6 bases, J lost 2 bases, and 7 bases stayed unmatched. Germline CDR1 is SNHLY and CDR2 is FYNNEI. CDR3 coding DNA: TGTGCCAGCAGGGGGGGACAGGGGCCAACCTACGAGCAGTACTTC. It specifies CASRGGQGPTYEQYF.

This chain joins TRBV7-9 and TRBJ2-7; TRBD2 is a possible D gene (6 bases). The CDR3 sequence is 16 residues long. Trimming removed 4 bases at V and 0 bases at J, with 16 bases between. Germline V gene lookup returns CDR1 SEHNR and CDR2 FQNEAQ (reference sequence). CDR3 loop: CASSSIGTVSSYEQYF. The CDR3 DNA sequence: TGTGCCAGCAGCTCCATTGGGACTGTGAGCTCCTACGAGCAGTACTTC.

A few counts support this clone. This chain joins TRBV2 and TRBJ1-1; D is unclear. Trimming shortened V by 2 bases and J by 8 bases, and 6 bases separated the two germline ends. Germline CDR1 and CDR2: SNHLY and FYNNEI. This CDR3 comprises 11 residues. The CDR3 DNA sequence: TGTGCCAGCAGTGAAAACAGAGAAGCTTTCTTT. It codes for CASSENREAFF.

The table lists this clone with a count of one. Relative to the germline gene, one junction end is altered; a read error may explain this. The rearrangement joins TRBV7-9 to TRBJ2-3; D uncertain. This CDR3 comprises 12 residues. Germline-derived CDR1 and CDR2 are SEHNR and FQNEAQ (reference sequence). The CDR3: CPSSRSRETQYF. CDR3 in DNA: TGTCCCAGCAGCCGTAGCCGCGAGACGCAGTATTTT.

As to this clone: Its ends do not fully match the called genes, so a read error is possible. The V and J genes are TRBV9 and TRBJ1-1; D remains unclear. The CDR3 is 13 residues long. CDR1 and CDR2 (germline): SGDLS, YYNGEE. The CDR3 spells CASSSGRGSDGVF. The CDR3 region has the DNA TGTGCCAGCAGTAGCGGGCGGGGATCGGATGGCGTCTTT.

This clone was picked up a small number of times. V gene TRBV7-9 combines with J gene TRBJ1-4; tentatively, D is TRBD1 (5 bases). The CDR3 consists of 15 residues. Trimming pared 2 bases from V and 1 base from J, leaving 8 bases between. The germline CDR1 and CDR2 sequences are SEHNR and FQNEAQ (reference sequence). CDR3 coding DNA: TGTGCCAGCAGCTTAACGGGGGAAACTAATGAAAAACTGTTTTTT. Translated, it gives CASSLTGETNEKLFF.

This CDR3 is CASEPLGATGEQFF. CDR3 sequence (DNA): TGTGCCAGCGAGCCCTTGGGGGCGACCGGCGAGCAGTTCTTC. V and J are TRBV27 and TRBJ2-1, with D tentatively TRBD1 (6 bases). CDR3 size: 14 residues. V dropped 8 bases and J dropped 10 bases, with 21 bases sitting between them. Germline lookup yields CDR1 MNHEY and CDR2 SMNVEV (reference sequence).

The rearrangement uses TRBV5-1 and TRBJ2-1; 12 bases align to TRBD2. Looked up from germline, CDR1 is SGHRS and CDR2 is YFSETQ. The length of the CDR3 is 16 residues. V lost 3 bases and J lost 7; bases outside the gene matches: 8. CDR3 in amino acids: CASSSTSGSKGNEQFF. CDR3 DNA sequence: TGCGCCAGCAGCTCGACTAGCGGGAGTAAGGGGAATGAGCAGTTCTTC.

This chain links TRBV5-1 with TRBJ1-5; TRBD1 matches 9 bases. Trimming at V came to 4 bases and at J to 6 bases, leaving 8 bases not matched to a gene. The CDR3 consists of 15 residues. Germline values: CDR1 SGHRS, CDR2 YFSETQ. For the CDR3, the DNA is TGCGCCAGCAGCAGTACAGGGGGCGGGGGTCAGCCCCAGCATTTT. As protein: CASSSTGGGGQPQHF.

This clone was recorded a few times. V is TRBV5-1 and J is TRBJ2-7; 7 bases fit TRBD2. V lost 1 base and J lost 3; bases outside the gene matches: 7. Germline loops: CDR1 SGHRS, CDR2 YFSETQ. This CDR3 region has 15 residues. Here the CDR3 reads CASSLFAGEGYEQYF. The DNA of the CDR3 is TGCGCCAGCAGCTTGTTCGCGGGGGAAGGCTACGAGCAGTACTTC. Full variable domain (rest looked up from reference TRBV5-1 and TRBJ2-7): KAGVTQTPRYLIKTRGQQVTLSCSPISGHRSVSWYQQTPGQGLQFLFEYFSETQRNKGNFPGRFSGRQFSNSRSEMNVSTLELGDSALYLCASSLFAGEGYEQYFGPGTRLTVT.

The chain combines TRBV19 with TRBJ1-5; 9 bases map to TRBD1. Losses at the gene ends were 4 bases for V and 6 bases for J; bases not matched to a gene: 10. The CDR3 loop spans 16 amino acids. Germline CDR1 is LNHDA and CDR2 is SQIVND (reference sequence). CDR3 bases: TGTGCCAGTAGTACAACCGGGACAGGGATAGGTCAGCCCCAGCATTTT. It codes for CASSTTGTGIGQPQHF.

In DNA form, the CDR3 reads TGTGCCAGCAGCGTAGGTGACTTCTCTCGATCCTACAATGAGCAGTTCTTC. It is translated as CASSVGDFSRSYNEQFF. This sequence joins TRBV9 and TRBJ2-1; D not resolved. CDR1 is SGDLS, CDR2 YYNGEE, per germline. The CDR3 loop spans 17 amino acids. Trimming took off 0 bases at V and 1 base at J, with 14 bases between the two ends.

This clone was observed a few times. This chain uses TRBV9 with TRBJ2-1; 7 positions match TRBD1. With V trimmed by 3 bases and J by 6 bases, 9 bases remained unmatched. Germline values: CDR1 SGDLS, CDR2 YYNGEE. CDR3 length: 15 residues. The CDR3 bases are TGTGCCAGCAGCGCACGGGACAGCCCAATCAATGAGCAGTTCTTC. It is translated as CASSARDSPINEQFF. The variable domain in full, completed from reference TRBV9 and TRBJ2-1, reads DSGVTQTPKHLITATGQRVTLRCSPRSGDLSVYWYQQSLDQGLQFLIQYYNGEERAKGNILERFSAQQFPDLHSELNLSSLELGDSALYFCASSARDSPINEQFFGPGTRLTVL.

The chain uses TRBV19 and TRBJ2-1; 10 bases are shared with TRBD2. V lost 10 bases, J lost 9 bases, and 12 bases stayed unmatched. This CDR3 is 14 amino acids long. Per the germline V gene, CDR1 is LNHDA and CDR2 is SQIVND (reference sequence). In DNA, the CDR3 is TGTGCCACCGCGAGGACTAGCGGAAGGGCTGAGCAGTTCTTC. Amino acid sequence: CATARTSGRAEQFF.

V gene TRBV30 combines with J gene TRBJ1-1, with D unresolved. This CDR3 comprises 14 residues. Germline V gene sequence: CDR1 GTSNPN, CDR2 SVGIG (reference sequence). Trimming took off 4 bases at V and 3 bases at J, with 15 bases between the two ends. The CDR3 loop reads CAWIPRLADTEAFF. The DNA of the CDR3 is TGTGCCTGGATTCCCCGTTTGGCGGACACTGAAGCTTTCTTT.

The rearrangement uses TRBV6-6 and TRBJ1-3; D unclear. Germline V CDR1 and CDR2: MNHNY, SVGAGI (reference sequence). V lost 7 bases, J lost 0 bases, and 4 bases lay in between. The CDR3 is 12 residues long. The CDR3 protein is CASKASGNTIYF. Written as DNA, the CDR3 is TGTGCCAGCAAAGCCTCTGGAAACACCATATATTTT.